The clone carrying this T cell receptor (beta chain) was counted a few times. This sample is part of a study of T-cell reconstitution after alpha-beta-depleted transplantation in children. The CDR3 covers 12 residues. The ends were cut back, 3 bases at V and 3 bases at J, with 8 bases in the middle. Germline lookup yields CDR1 DFQATT and CDR2 SNEGSKA (reference sequence). This sample's TCRbeta library carried unique molecular identifier barcodes. TCRdb reprocessed the PCR reads with MiXCR, giving one entry per CDR3 protein. The sample includes about 400,000 distinct CDR3 sequences, approximately 20% of them seen just once.

The chain recombines TRBV20-1 with TRBJ2-5; D is undetermined. The clonotype was recovered from a human donor who donated a stem cell graft to a child with acute myeloid leukemia. Sequencing used PBMCs from the stem cell graft donor, obtained from the stem cell graft. DNA for the CDR3: TGCAGTGCTAGCGACCCCGAAGAGACCCAGTACTTC. Translated, it gives CSASDPEETQYF.